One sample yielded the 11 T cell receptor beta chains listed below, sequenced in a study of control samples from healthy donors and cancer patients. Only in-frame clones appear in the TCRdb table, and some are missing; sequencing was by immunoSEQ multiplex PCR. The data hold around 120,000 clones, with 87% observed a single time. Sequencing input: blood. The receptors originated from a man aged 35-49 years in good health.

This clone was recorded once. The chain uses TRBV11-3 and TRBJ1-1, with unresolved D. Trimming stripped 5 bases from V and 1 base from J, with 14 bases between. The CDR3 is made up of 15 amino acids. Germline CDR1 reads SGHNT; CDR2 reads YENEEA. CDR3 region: CASSRRFEGNTEAFF. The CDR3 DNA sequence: TGTGCCAGCAGCCGACGATTTGAGGGGAACACTGAAGCTTTCTTT.

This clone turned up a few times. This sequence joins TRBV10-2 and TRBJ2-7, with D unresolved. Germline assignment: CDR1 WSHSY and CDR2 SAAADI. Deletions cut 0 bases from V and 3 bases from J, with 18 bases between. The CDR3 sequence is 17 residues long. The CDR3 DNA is TGCGCCAGCAGTGAGTCCCATGGCTTGCGGATTAACTACGAGCAGTACTTC. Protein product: CASSESHGLRINYEQYF.

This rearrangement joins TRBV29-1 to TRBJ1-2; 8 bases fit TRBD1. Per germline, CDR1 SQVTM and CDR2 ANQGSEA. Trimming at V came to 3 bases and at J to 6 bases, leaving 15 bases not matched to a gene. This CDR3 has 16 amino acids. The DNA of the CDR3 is TGCAGCGTTGATTCGCGGACAGGGCAAGAAAGGGATGGCTACACCTTC. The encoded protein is CSVDSRTGQERDGYTF. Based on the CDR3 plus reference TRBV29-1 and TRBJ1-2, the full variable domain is SAVISQKPSRDICQRGTSLTIQCQVDSQVTMMFWYRQQPGQSLTLIATANQGSEATYESGFVIDKFPISRPNLTFSTLTVSNMSPEDSSIYLCSVDSRTGQERDGYTFGSGTRLTVV.

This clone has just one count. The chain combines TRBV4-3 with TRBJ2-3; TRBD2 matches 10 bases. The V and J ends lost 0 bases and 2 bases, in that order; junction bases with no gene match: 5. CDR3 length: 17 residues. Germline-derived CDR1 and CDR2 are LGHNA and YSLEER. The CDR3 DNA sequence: TGCGCCAGCAGCCAAGATGCTAGCGGGGGAGCCACAGATACGCAGTATTTT. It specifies CASSQDASGGATDTQYF.

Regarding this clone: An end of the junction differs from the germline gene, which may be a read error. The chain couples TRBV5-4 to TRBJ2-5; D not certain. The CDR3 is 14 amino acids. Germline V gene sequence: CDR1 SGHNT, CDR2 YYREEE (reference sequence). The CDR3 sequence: CASSLAMGQGTQYF. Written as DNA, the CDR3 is TGTGCCAGCAGCTTGGCAATGGGTCAAGGGACCCAGTACTTC.

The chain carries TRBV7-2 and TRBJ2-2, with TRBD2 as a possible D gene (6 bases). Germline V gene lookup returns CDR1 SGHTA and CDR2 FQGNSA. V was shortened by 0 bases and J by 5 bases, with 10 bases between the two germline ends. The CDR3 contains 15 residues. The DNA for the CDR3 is TGTGCCAGCAGCTTAGCGGAGGGTCGGACCGGGGAGCTGTTTTTT. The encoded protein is CASSLAEGRTGELFF.

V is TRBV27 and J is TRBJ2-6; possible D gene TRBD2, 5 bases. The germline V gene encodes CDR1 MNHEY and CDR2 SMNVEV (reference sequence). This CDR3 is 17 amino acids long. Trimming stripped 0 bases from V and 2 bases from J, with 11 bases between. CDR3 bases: TGTGCCAGCAGTTTATCGTGGGGAGCGACTGGGGCCAACGTCCTGACTTTC. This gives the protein CASSLSWGATGANVLTF. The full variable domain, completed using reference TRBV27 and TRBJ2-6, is EAQVTQNPRYLITVTGKKLTVTCSQNMNHEYMSWYRQDPGLGLRQIYYSMNVEVTDKGDVPEGYKVSRKEKRNFPLILESPSPNQTSLYFCASSLSWGATGANVLTFGAGSRLTVL.

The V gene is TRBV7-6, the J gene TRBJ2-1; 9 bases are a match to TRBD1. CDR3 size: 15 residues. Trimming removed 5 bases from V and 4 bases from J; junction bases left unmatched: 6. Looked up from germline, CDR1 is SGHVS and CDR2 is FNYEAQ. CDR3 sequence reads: CASSQGTGKYNEQFF. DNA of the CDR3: TGTGCCAGCAGCCAAGGGACAGGGAAGTACAATGAGCAGTTCTTC.

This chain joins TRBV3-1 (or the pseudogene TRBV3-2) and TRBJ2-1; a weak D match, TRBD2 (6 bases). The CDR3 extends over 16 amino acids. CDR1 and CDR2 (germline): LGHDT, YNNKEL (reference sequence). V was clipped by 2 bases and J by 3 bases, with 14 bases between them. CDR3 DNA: TGTGCCAGCAGCCAACATAGCGGCCGTAACTACAATGAGCAGTTCTTC. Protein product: CASSQHSGRNYNEQFF.

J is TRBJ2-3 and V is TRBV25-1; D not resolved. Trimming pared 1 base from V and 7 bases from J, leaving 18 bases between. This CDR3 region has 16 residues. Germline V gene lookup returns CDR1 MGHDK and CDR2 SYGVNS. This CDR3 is CASSESSTLSWNTQYF. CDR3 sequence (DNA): TGTGCCAGCAGTGAATCCTCAACACTCTCGTGGAATACGCAGTATTTT.

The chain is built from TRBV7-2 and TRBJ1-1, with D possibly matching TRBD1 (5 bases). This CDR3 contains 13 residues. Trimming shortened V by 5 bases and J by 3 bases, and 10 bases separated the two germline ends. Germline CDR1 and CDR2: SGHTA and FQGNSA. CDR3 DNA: TGTGCCAGCAGCCTAGACAGACACACTGAAGCTTTCTTT. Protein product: CASSLDRHTEAFF.